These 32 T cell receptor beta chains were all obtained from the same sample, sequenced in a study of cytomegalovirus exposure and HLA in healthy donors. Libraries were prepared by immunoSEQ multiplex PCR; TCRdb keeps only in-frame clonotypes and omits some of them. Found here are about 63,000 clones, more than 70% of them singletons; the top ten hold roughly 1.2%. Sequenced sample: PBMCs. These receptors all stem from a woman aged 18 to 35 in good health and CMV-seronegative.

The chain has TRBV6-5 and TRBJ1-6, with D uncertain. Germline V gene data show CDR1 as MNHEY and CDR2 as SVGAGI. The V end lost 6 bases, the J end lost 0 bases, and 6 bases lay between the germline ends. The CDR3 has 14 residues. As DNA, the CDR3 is TGTGCCAGCAGGAGGAGCTCCTATAATTCACCCCTCCACTTT. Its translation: CASRRSSYNSPLHF.

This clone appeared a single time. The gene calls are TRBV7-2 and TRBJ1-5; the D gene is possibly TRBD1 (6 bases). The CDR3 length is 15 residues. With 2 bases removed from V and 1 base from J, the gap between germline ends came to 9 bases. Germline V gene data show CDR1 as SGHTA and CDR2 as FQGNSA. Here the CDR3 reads CASSLQGLSNQPQHF. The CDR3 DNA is TGTGCCAGCAGCTTACAGGGGTTAAGCAATCAGCCCCAGCATTTT.

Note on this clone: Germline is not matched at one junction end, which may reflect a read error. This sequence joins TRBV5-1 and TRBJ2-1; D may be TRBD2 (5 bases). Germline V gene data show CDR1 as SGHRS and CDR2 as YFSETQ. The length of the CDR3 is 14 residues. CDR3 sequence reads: CASNLPGEYNEQFF. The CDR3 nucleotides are TGCGCCAGCAACTTGCCCGGGGAATACAATGAGCAGTTCTTC.

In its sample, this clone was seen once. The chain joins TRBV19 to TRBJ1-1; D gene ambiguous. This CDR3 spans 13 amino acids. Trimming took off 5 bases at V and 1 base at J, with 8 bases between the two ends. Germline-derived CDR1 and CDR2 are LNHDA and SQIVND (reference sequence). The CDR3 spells CASSRSRNTEAFF. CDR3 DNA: TGTGCCAGTAGTCGTAGCAGGAACACTGAAGCTTTCTTT.

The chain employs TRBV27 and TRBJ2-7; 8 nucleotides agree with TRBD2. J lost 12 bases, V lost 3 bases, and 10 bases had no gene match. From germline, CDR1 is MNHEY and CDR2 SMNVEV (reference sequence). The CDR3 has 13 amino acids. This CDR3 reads CASSFDSGGIAYF. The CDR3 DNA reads TGTGCCAGCAGTTTCGATTCGGGGGGGATCGCGTACTTC.

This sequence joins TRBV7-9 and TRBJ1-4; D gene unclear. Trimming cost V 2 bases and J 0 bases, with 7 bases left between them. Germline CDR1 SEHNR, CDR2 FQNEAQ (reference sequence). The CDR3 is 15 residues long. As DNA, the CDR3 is TGTGCCAGCAGCTTACCCAGGACAACTAATGAAAAACTGTTTTTT. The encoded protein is CASSLPRTTNEKLFF.

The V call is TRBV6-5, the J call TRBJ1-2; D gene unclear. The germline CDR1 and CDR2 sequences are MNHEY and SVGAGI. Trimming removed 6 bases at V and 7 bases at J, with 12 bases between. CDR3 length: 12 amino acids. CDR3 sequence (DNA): TGTGCCAGCAGACCCCCTAGCGGTGGCTACACCTTC. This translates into CASRPPSGGYTF.

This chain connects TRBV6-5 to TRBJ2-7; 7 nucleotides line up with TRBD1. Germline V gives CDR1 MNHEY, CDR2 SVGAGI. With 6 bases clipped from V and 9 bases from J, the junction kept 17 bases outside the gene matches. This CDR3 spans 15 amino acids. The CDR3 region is CASSPSGTAPMGQYF. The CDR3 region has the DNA TGTGCCAGCAGCCCGTCCGGGACAGCGCCTATGGGGCAGTACTTC.

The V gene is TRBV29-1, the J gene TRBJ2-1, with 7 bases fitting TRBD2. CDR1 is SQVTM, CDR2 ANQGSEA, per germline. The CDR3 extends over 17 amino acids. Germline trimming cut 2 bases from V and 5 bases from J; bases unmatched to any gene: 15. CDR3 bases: TGCAGCGTTGAACGAGAGGGCGGGAGCTTCCAAGACAATGAGCAGTTCTTC. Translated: CSVEREGGSFQDNEQFF.

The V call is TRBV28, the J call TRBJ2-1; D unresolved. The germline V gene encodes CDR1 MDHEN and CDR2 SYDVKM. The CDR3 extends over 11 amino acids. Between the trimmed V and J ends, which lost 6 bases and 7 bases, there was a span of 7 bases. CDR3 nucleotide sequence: TGTGCCAGCAGATACTGGAATGAGCAGTTCTTC. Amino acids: CASRYWNEQFF.

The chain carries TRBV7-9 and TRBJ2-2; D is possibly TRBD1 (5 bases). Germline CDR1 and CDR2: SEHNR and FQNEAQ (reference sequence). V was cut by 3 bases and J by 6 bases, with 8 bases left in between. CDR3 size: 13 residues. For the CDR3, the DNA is TGTGCCAGCAGCTTCACAGGTCCCGGGGAGCTGTTTTTT. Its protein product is CASSFTGPGELFF.

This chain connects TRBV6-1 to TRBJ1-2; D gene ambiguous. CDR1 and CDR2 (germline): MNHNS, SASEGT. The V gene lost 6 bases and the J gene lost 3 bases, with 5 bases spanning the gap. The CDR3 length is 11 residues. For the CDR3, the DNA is TGTGCCAGCAGCCCTTACTATGGCTACACCTTC. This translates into CASSPYYGYTF.

CDR3 residues: CASSPTSGRAAGELFF. CDR3 DNA: TGTGCCAGCAGCCCAACTAGCGGGAGGGCCGCCGGGGAGCTGTTTTTT. The chain links TRBV9 to TRBJ2-2; 13 bases match TRBD2. The germline gives CDR1 SGDLS, CDR2 YYNGEE. This CDR3 is built from 16 residues. V was pared by 4 bases and J by 6 bases, with 6 bases of the junction left unmatched. Together with reference TRBV9 and TRBJ2-2, the CDR3 gives the full variable domain: DSGVTQTPKHLITATGQRVTLRCSPRSGDLSVYWYQQSLDQGLQFLIQYYNGEERAKGNILERFSAQQFPDLHSELNLSSLELGDSALYFCASSPTSGRAAGELFFGEGSRLTVL.

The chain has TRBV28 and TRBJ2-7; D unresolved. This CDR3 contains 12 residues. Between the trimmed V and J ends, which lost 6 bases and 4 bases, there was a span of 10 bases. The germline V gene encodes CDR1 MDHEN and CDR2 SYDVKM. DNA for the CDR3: TGTGCCAGCAGCTCCGCGGCGTACGAGCAGTACTTC. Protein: CASSSAAYEQYF.

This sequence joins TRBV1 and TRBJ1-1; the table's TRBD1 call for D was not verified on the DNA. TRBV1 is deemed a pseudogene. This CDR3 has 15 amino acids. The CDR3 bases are TGCACCAGCAGCCAAGTAGAAGGGGGCAGGACTGAAGCTTTCTTT. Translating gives CTSSQVEGGRTEAFF.

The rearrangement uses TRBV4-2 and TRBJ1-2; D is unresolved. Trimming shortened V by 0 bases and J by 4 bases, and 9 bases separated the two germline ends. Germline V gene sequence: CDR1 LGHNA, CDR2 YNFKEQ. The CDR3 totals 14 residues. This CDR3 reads CASSQDAGIYGYTF. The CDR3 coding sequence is TGTGCCAGCAGCCAAGATGCGGGGATCTATGGCTACACCTTC.

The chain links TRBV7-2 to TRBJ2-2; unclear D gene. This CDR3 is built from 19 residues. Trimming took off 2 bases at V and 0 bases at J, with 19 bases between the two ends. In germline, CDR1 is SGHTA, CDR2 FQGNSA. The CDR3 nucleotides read TGTGCCAGCAGCTTAAGGCCTTCAGCGCCTCTATCGAACACCGGGGAGCTGTTTTTT. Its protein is CASSLRPSAPLSNTGELFF.

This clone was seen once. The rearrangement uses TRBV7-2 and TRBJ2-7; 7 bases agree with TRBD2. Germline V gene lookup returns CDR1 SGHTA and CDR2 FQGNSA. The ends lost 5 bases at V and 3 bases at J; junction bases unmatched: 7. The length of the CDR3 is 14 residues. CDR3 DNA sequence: TGTGCCAGCAGCCGCGAGACTAGCAGCTACGAGCAGTACTTC. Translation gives CASSRETSSYEQYF.

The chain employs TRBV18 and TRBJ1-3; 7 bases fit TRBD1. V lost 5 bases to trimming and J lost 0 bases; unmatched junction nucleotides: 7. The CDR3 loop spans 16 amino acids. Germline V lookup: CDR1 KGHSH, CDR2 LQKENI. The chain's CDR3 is CASSKTGDSSGNTIYF. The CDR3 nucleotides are TGTGCCAGCTCAAAAACAGGGGACTCCTCTGGAAACACCATATATTTT.

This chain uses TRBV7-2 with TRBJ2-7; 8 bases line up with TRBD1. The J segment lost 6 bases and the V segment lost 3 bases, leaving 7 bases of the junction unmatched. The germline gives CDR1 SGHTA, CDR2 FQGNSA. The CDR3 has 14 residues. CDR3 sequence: CASSFGQGASEQYF. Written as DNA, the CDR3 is TGTGCCAGCAGCTTTGGGCAGGGGGCCAGCGAGCAGTACTTC.

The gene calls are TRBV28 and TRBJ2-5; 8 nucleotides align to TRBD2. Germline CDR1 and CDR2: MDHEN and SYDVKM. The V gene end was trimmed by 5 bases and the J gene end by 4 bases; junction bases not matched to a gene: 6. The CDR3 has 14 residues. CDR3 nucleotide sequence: TGTGCCAGCAGTCCCGGGGGGGCGGGAGAGACCCAGTACTTC. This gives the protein CASSPGGAGETQYF.

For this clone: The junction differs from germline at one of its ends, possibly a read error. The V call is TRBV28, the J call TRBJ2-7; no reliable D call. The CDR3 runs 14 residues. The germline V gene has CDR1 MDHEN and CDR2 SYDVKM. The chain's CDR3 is CASVKGGSSYGQYF. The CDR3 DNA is TGTGCCAGCGTGAAAGGCGGCAGCTCCTACGGGCAGTACTTC.

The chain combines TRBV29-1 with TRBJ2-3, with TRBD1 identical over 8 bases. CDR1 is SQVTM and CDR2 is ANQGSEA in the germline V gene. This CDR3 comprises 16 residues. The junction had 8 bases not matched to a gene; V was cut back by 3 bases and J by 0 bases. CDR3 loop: CSVDGFRDRSTDTQYF. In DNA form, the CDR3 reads TGCAGCGTTGACGGTTTTCGGGACAGGAGCACAGATACGCAGTATTTT.

The CDR3 loop reads CASSQDRGADTQYF. In DNA, the CDR3 is TGTGCCAGCAGCCAGGACAGGGGCGCAGATACGCAGTATTTT. The V call is TRBV4-2, the J call TRBJ2-3, with 9 bases fitting TRBD1. V shed 3 bases and J 4 bases; nucleotides not matched to a gene: 2. The germline CDR1 and CDR2 sequences are LGHNA and YNFKEQ. CDR3 size: 14 residues.

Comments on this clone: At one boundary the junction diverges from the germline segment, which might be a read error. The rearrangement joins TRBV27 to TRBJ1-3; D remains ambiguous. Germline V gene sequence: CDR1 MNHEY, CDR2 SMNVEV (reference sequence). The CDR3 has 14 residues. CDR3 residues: CASTLRVVACTIYF. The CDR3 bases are TGTGCCAGCACTTTACGGGTTGTCGCGTGCACCATATATTTT.

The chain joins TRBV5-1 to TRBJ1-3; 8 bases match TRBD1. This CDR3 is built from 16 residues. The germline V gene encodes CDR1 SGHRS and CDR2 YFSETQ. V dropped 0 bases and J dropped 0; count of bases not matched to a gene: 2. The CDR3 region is CASSLGTGFSGNTIYF. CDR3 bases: TGCGCCAGCAGCTTGGGGACAGGGTTCTCTGGAAACACCATATATTTT.

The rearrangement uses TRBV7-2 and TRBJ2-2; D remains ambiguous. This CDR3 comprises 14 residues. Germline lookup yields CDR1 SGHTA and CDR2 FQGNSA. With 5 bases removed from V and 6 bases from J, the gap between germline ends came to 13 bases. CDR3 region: CASSPTPEAGELFF. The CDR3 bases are TGTGCCAGCAGCCCCACCCCAGAGGCCGGGGAGCTGTTTTTT.

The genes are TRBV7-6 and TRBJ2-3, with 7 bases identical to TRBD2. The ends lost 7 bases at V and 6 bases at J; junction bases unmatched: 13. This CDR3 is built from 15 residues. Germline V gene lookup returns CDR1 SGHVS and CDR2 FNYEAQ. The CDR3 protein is CASTPRGESRDTQYF. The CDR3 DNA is TGTGCCAGCACCCCCCGGGGGGAGAGCAGGGATACGCAGTATTTT.

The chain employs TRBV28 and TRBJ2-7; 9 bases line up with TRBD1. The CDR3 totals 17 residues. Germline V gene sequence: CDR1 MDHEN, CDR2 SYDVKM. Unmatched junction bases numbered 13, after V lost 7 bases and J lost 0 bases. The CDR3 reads CASTSGATGQGSYEQYF. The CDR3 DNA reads TGTGCCAGCACCTCAGGGGCCACGGGACAGGGCTCCTACGAGCAGTACTTC.

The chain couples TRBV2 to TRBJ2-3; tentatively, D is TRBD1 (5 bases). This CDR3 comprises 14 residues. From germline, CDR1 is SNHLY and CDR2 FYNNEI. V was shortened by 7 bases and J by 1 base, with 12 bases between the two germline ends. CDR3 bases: TGTGCCAGCATTCTGGTCAGGGGCACAGATACGCAGTATTTT. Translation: CASILVRGTDTQYF.

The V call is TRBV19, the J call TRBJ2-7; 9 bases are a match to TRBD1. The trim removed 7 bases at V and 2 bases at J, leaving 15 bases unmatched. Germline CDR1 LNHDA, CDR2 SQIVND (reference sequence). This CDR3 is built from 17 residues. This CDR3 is CASTPAWSGQGTYEQYF. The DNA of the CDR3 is TGTGCCAGTACTCCCGCTTGGTCGGGACAGGGAACCTACGAGCAGTACTTC.

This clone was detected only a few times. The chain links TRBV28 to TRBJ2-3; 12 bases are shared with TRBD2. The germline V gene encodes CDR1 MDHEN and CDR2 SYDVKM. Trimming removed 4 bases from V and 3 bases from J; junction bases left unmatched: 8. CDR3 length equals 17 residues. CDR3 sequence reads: CASSYFVGLAGTDTQYF. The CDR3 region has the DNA TGTGCCAGCAGTTACTTCGTTGGACTAGCGGGAACAGATACGCAGTATTTT.